This is a list of T cell receptor beta chains from one sample in a study of T-cell reconstitution after alpha-beta-depleted transplantation in children. TCRdb recomputed calls from the PCR reads with MiXCR, one row per CDR3 protein. The table includes 450,000 to 500,000 distinct CDR3 sequences, approximately 12% detected once. The specimen comprised PBMCs from the stem cell graft donor, sampled from the stem cell graft. The receptors were gathered from a human donor who donated a stem cell graft to a child with combined immunodeficiency. Both conserved end residues are part of each CDR3. A D gene is named only where the DNA matches it firmly. Clone size appears in some rows only: once, few, many, or a class for an expanded clone.

J gene,clone size,V gene,D gene,CDR3 protein,CDR3 DNA
TRBJ2-2,.,TRBV5-1,.,CASSAGTPNTGELFF,TGCGCCAGCAGCGCCGGGACACCGAACACCGGGGAGCTGTTTTTT
TRBJ2-7,few,TRBV5-6,.,CASSKGRFYEQYF,TGTGCCAGCAGCAAGGGACGTTTCTACGAGCAGTACTTC
TRBJ2-1,.,TRBV13,TRBD2,CASSAGLAGGGSYNEQFF,TGTGCCAGCAGCGCGGGACTAGCGGGCGGCGGATCCTACAATGAGCAGTTCTTC
TRBJ2-7,.,TRBV2,.,CASSVLDLEQYF,TGTGCCAGCAGTGTGTTGGACTTGGAGCAGTACTTC
TRBJ2-3,many,TRBV4-2,TRBD1,CASSQGAGGSDTQYF,TGTGCCAGCAGCCAAGGTGCAGGGGGCTCAGATACGCAGTATTTT
TRBJ1-2,few,TRBV7-8,.,CASSLESSGAYGYTF,TGTGCCAGCAGCTTAGAGTCCAGCGGTGCCTATGGCTACACCTTC
TRBJ1-1,many,TRBV18,.,CASSPSGGEAFF,TGTGCCAGCTCACCTTCGGGGGGTGAAGCTTTCTTT
TRBJ2-5,.,TRBV5-5,TRBD2,CASSLAPPTSGRETQYF,TGTGCCAGCAGCTTGGCACCACCCACTAGCGGGAGAGAGACCCAGTACTTC
TRBJ1-5,few,TRBV7-3,.,CASSFRSKKNQPQHF,TGTGCCAGCAGCTTCCGGAGCAAGAAGAATCAGCCCCAGCATTTT
TRBJ2-1,.,TRBV20-1,.,CSARRGVEQFF,TGCAGTGCTAGACGCGGGGTTGAGCAGTTCTTC
TRBJ2-1,few,TRBV10-3,.,CAISESTPGVLSYNEQFF,TGTGCCATCAGTGAGTCAACCCCAGGGGTCCTCTCCTACAATGAGCAGTTCTTC
TRBJ2-5,few,TRBV4-3,TRBD1,CASSQDVAGGTQYF,TGCGCCAGCAGCCAAGATGTGGCAGGGGGGACCCAGTACTTC
TRBJ2-5,many,TRBV5-5,TRBD2,CASSFTSGKETQYF,TGTGCCAGCAGCTTCACTAGCGGGAAAGAGACCCAGTACTTC
TRBJ1-5,few,TRBV6-6,.,CASSYSRDQPQHF,TGTGCCAGCAGTTACTCTCGTGATCAGCCCCAGCATTTT
TRBJ2-1,many,TRBV3-1,TRBD2,CASSRAGGPYNEQFF,TGTGCCAGCAGTAGAGCGGGGGGGCCCTACAATGAGCAGTTCTTC
TRBJ2-1,few,TRBV19,.,CASSTLGSYNEQFF,TGTGCCAGTAGTACGCTGGGCAGCTACAATGAGCAGTTCTTC
TRBJ2-7,many,TRBV6-5,TRBD2,CASSYGTSGDYYEQYF,TGTGCCAGCAGTTACGGAACTAGCGGGGACTACTACGAGCAGTACTTC
TRBJ2-3,.,TRBV20-1,.,CSASRLDGSSTDTQYF,TGCAGTGCTAGCCGACTGGACGGTTCAAGCACAGATACGCAGTATTTT
TRBJ2-3,few,TRBV28,TRBD2,CASSRTGLAGGPGDTQYF,TGTGCCAGCAGTCGCACCGGACTAGCGGGGGGGCCGGGAGATACGCAGTATTTT
TRBJ2-7,few,TRBV3-1,.,CASSQVRYAYEQYF,TGTGCCAGCAGCCAAGTACGGTATGCCTACGAGCAGTACTTC
TRBJ1-1,few,TRBV6-2/TRBV6-3,.,CASSYPTTNTEAFF,TGTGCCAGCAGTTACCCGACCACGAACACTGAAGCTTTCTTT
TRBJ2-7,many,TRBV28,TRBD1,CASCRRGRGEQYF,TGTGCCAGCTGCCGCAGGGGCAGGGGGGAGCAGTACTTC
TRBJ1-1,many,TRBV5-1,.,CASSQTGSNTEAFF,TGCGCCAGCAGCCAAACAGGGTCGAACACTGAAGCTTTCTTT
TRBJ2-3,.,TRBV6-2/TRBV6-3,TRBD2,CASSPSGGGTDTQYF,TGTGCCAGCAGTCCTAGCGGGGGCGGCACAGATACGCAGTATTTT
TRBJ2-1,.,TRBV12-3/TRBV12-4,TRBD2,CASSFNLAGGEQFF,TGTGCCAGCAGTTTTAATCTAGCGGGAGGTGAGCAGTTCTTC
TRBJ2-7,many,TRBV5-1,TRBD1,CASSIGQGHYEQYF,TGCGCCAGCAGCATAGGACAGGGTCACTACGAGCAGTACTTC
TRBJ1-3,few,TRBV12-3/TRBV12-4,.,CASILTGSVWNTIYF,TGTGCCAGCATCCTGACAGGCTCTGTCTGGAACACCATATATTTT
TRBJ2-5,few,TRBV15,TRBD2,CATSNQRGQETQYF,TGTGCCACCAGCAATCAGCGGGGCCAAGAGACCCAGTACTTC
TRBJ2-3,many,TRBV12-3/TRBV12-4,TRBD1,CASSFPGGGTDTQYF,TGTGCCAGCAGTTTCCCAGGGGGAGGCACAGATACGCAGTATTTT
TRBJ2-4,.,TRBV12-3/TRBV12-4,.,CASSLYGIQYF,TGTGCCAGCAGTTTATACGGCATTCAGTACTTC
TRBJ2-3,many,TRBV4-3,TRBD2,CASSQGPSGSLADTQYF,TGCGCCAGCAGCCAAGGTCCTAGCGGGAGTCTCGCAGATACGCAGTATTTT
TRBJ2-5,many,TRBV7-7,.,CASSQNRAETQYF,TGTGCTAGCAGCCAAAATCGGGCGGAGACCCAGTACTTC
TRBJ2-3,many,TRBV7-3,TRBD2,CASSLNAGGVSDTQYF,TGTGCCAGCAGCTTAAATGCGGGAGGGGTTTCGGATACGCAGTATTTT
TRBJ2-7,many,TRBV7-2,.,CASSLAGRSSYEQYF,TGTGCCAGCAGCTTAGCGGGGAGGAGCTCCTACGAGCAGTACTTC
TRBJ2-1,many,TRBV30,.,CAWSPGEYNEQFF,TGTGCCTGGAGTCCTGGCGAATACAATGAGCAGTTCTTC
TRBJ2-6,.,TRBV6-4,TRBD2,CASRLGSSGLSSGANVLTF,TGTGCCAGCAGATTGGGATCTAGCGGGCTTAGCTCTGGGGCCAACGTCCTGACTTTC
TRBJ1-1,many,TRBV9,.,CASRGEVNTEAFF,TGTGCCAGCCGGGGGGAAGTGAACACTGAAGCTTTCTTT